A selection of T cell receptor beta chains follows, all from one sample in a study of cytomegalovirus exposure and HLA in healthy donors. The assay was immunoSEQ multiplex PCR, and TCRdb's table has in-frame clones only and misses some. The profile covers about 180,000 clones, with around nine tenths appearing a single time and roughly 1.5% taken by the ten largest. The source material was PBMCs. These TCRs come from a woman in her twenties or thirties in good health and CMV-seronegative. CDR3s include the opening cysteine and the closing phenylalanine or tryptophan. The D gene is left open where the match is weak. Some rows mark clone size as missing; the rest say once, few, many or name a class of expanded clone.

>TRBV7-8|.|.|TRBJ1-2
TGTGCCAGCAGCTTAAGGTTTTTAACTGCGAAAGGGGATGGCTACACCTTC
CASSLRFLTAKGDGYTF
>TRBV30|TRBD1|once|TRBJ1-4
TGTGCCTGGAGAGTGGGACAGTGGGGTGAAAAACTGTTTTTT
CAWRVGQWGEKLFF
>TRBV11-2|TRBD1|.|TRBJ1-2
TGTGCCAGCAGCCCCGGGACAGGGAAAGACGGTGGCTACACCTTC
CASSPGTGKDGGYTF
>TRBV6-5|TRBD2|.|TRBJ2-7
TGTGCCAGCAGGCAAGGACTAGCTGGCGAGCAGTACTTC
CASRQGLAGEQYF
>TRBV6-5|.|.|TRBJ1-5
TGTGCCAGCAGGCGTCCAGGCGGGGCCAATCAGCCCCAGCATTTT
CASRRPGGANQPQHF
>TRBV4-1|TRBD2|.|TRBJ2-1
TGCGCCAGCAGCCATGCATCAGCGGGGTCTTATGTTGAGCAGTTCTTC
CASSHASAGSYVEQFF
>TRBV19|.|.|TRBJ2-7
TGTGCCAGTAGCCGAGGACAGCCTCTCTCCTACGAGCAGTACTTC
CASSRGQPLSYEQYF
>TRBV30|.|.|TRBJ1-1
TGTGCCTGGAGTGAGGGTTGGGGTCGGGGTAACACTGAAGCTTTCTTT
CAWSEGWGRGNTEAFF
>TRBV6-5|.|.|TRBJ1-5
TGTGCCAGCAGGCATAAGGGGGTGAGGCAGCCCCAGCATTTT
CASRHKGVRQPQHF
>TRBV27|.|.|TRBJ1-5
TGTGCCAGCAGAGGAGAGGACAGCACCGATCAGCCCCAGCATTTT
CASRGEDSTDQPQHF
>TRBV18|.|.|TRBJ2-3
TGTGCCACCAAGAAAGAGGAGACAGCTAGCACAGATACGCAGTATTTT
CATKKEETASTDTQYF
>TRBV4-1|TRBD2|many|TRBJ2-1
TGCGCCAGCAGCCAAGTAAGACTAGCGGTCTACAATGAGCAGTTCTTC
CASSQVRLAVYNEQFF
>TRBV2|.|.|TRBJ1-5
TGTGCCAGCAGTGAAATTGGGGGGGCGCGGGGCAATCAGCCCCAGCATTTT
CASSEIGGARGNQPQHF
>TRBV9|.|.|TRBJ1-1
TGTGCCAGCAGCGTAGCTCAGGGAAGCACTGAAGCTTTCTTT
CASSVAQGSTEAFF
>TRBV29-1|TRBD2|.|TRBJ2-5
TGCAGCGCACTACCTAGCGGGGGGGCGGAGACCCAGTACTTC
CSALPSGGAETQYF
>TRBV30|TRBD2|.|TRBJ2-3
TGTGCCTGGGGGCTACTAGCGGGGGTCGCAGATACGCAGTATTTT
CAWGLLAGVADTQYF
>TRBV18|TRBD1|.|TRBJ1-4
TGTGCCAGCTCGACCGGGACAGAAAATGAAAAACTGTTTTTT
CASSTGTENEKLFF
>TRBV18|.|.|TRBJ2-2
TGTGCCAGCTCACCTCCTCTACCGGGACTCCAGAACACCGGGGAGCTGTTTTTT
CASSPPLPGLQNTGELFF
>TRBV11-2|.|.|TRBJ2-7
TGTGCCAGCAGTTTCGGGGGTTACGAGCAGTACTTC
CASSFGGYEQYF
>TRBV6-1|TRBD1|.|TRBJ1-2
TGTGCCAGCAGTGTCCGGGACAGGACCAACTATGGCTACACCTTC
CASSVRDRTNYGYTF
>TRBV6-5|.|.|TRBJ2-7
TGTGCCAGCAGTTACTCGGGGCAGGCTGGCTCCTACGAGCAGTACTTC
CASSYSGQAGSYEQYF
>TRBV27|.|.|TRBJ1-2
TGTGCCAGCAGTTTAGCGGCGGGAAATCCAGGTGGCTATGGCTACACCTTC
CASSLAAGNPGGYGYTF
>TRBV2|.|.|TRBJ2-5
TGTGCCAGGGGAGGGAGGGACAGGCAAGAGACCCAGTACTTC
CARGGRDRQETQYF
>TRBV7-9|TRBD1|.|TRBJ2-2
TGTGCCAGCAGCCCCGGACAGGTGAACACCGGGGAGCTGTTTTTT
CASSPGQVNTGELFF
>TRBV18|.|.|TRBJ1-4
TGTGCCAGCTCATCTCGACGGGGATATAATGAAAAACTGTTTTTT
CASSSRRGYNEKLFF
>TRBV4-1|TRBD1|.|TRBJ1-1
TGCGCCAGCAGCCAAGGACAGGGTTCGGCTTTCTTT
CASSQGQGSAFF
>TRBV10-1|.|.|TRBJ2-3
TGCGCCAGCAGTGACGACAAACCCGCCACAGATACGCAGTATTTT
CASSDDKPATDTQYF
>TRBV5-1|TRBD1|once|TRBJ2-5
TGCGCCAGCAGCTTCGGGGACCAGGGGGTTACGTACCAAGAGACCCAGTACTTC
CASSFGDQGVTYQETQYF
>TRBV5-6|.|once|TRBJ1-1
TGTGCCAGCAGCTTGCCCTGGGAGGGCAGCAACACTGAAGCTTTCTTT
CASSLPWEGSNTEAFF
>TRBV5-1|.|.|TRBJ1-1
TGCGCCAGCTCTGACGACAGCATGAACACTGAAGCTTTCTTT
CASSDDSMNTEAFF
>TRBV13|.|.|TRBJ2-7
TGTGCCAGCAGCTTAGGTGGAGGTAAAACGGGCCCCTACGAGCAGTACTTC
CASSLGGGKTGPYEQYF
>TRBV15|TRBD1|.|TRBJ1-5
TGTGCCACCAGCAGACCAGGGACAGGGGCGCGACAGCCCCAGCATTTT
CATSRPGTGARQPQHF
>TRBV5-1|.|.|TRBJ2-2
TGCGCCAGCAGCTATTCCGGGTCCGGCACCGGGGAGCTGTTTTTT
CASSYSGSGTGELFF
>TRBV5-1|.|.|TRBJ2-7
TGCGCCAGCAGCTTGGCAGGGTTACCTATTTCCTACGAGCAGTACTTC
CASSLAGLPISYEQYF
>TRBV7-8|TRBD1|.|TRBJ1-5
TGTGCCAGCAGCTCCGGACAGGGTCTCAATCAGCCCCAGCATTTT
CASSSGQGLNQPQHF
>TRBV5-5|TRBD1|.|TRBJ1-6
TGTGCCAGCAGTCTGGGACAGGACAATTCACCCCTCCACTTT
CASSLGQDNSPLHF
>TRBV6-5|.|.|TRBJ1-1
TGTGCCAGCAGCCTTGGTTCGGGCACTGAAGCTTTCTTT
CASSLGSGTEAFF
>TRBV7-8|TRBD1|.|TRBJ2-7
TGTGCCAGCAGCCTACAGGGGAACCCCTACGAGCAGTACTTC
CASSLQGNPYEQYF
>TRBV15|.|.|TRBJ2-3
TGTGCCACCAGAGTGGGGGGTCTAAACACAGATACGCAGTATTTT
CATRVGGLNTDTQYF
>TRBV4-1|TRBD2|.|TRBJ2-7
TGCGCCAGCAGCCCCCGATCCGGGACTAGCGGTCTCTACGAGCAGTACTTC
CASSPRSGTSGLYEQYF
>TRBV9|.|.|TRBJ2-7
TGTGCCAGCAGCGTAGCCGTTTCCTACGAGCAGTACTTC
CASSVAVSYEQYF
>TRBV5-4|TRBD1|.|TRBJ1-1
TGTGCCAGCAGCCTGAACAGGGGGACTGAAGCTTTCTTT
CASSLNRGTEAFF
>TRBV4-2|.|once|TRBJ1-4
TGTGCCAGCAGCCAAGAGGGGCCAGGGTTGGAGAAACTGTTTTTT
CASSQEGPGLEKLFF
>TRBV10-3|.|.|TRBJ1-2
TGTGCCATCAGTGAGACGGGCTATGGCTACACCTTC
CAISETGYGYTF
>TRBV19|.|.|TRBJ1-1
TGTGCCAGTAGTAAAGGAGACACTGAAGCTTTCTTT
CASSKGDTEAFF
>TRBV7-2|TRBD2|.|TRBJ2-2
TGTGCCAGCAGCCGGACTAGCCCAAACACCGGGGAGCTGTTTTTT
CASSRTSPNTGELFF
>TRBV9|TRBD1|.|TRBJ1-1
TGTGCCAGCAGCAGCACACAGGGGGCGCGGAACACTGAAGCTTTCTTT
CASSSTQGARNTEAFF
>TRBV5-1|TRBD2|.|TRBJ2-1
TGCGCCAGCAGCGTAGGGCCAGCGGGGGGCAATGAGCAGTTCTTC
CASSVGPAGGNEQFF
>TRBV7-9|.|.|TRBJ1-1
TGTGCCAGCAGCGTTGGGGGCGCGGGCACTGAAGCTTTCTTT
CASSVGGAGTEAFF
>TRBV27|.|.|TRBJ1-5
TGTGCCAGCAGTTTATCGTCGGATCAGCCCCAGCATTTT
CASSLSSDQPQHF
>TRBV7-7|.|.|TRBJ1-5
TGTGCCAGCAGCCCGGAGGGCAATCAGCCCCAGCATTTT
CASSPEGNQPQHF
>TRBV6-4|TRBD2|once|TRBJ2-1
TGTGCCAGCAGTGAATACGGGGGGGCGTACAATGAGCAGTTCTTC
CASSEYGGAYNEQFF